A selection of T cell receptor beta chains follows, all from one sample in a study of T cell responses to AZD1222 COVID-19 vaccine. Profiled with immunoSEQ multiplex PCR; TCRdb holds only in-frame clones, not every one. Of some 130,000 clones in the sample, under 90% were seen once. This sample comprised peripheral blood, obtained on day 0 of AZD1222 vaccination. These receptors were taken from an adult in good health. The CDR3 runs from the conserved cysteine through the conserved F or W. A D gene is named only where the DNA matches it firmly.

V gene	J gene	D gene	CDR3 protein
TRBV7-3	TRBJ1-2	TRBD1	CASSSPDRPGSSTF
TRBV7-9	TRBJ1-4	TRBD1	CASSLTGADEKLFF
TRBV29-1	TRBJ1-1	TRBD1	CSVEDRAKAFF
TRBV5-6	TRBJ2-7	NA	CASSMQDSYEQYF
TRBV6-2/TRBV6-3	TRBJ2-7	TRBD1	CASSYPITGTALTYEQYF
TRBV28	TRBJ1-5	NA	CASTPGGSNQPQHF
TRBV5-1	TRBJ1-5	NA	CASSPDHNQPQHF
TRBV5-1	TRBJ2-3	TRBD2	CASSLRSSGRTDTQYF
TRBV24-1	TRBJ2-3	TRBD2	CATSENLAAGTDTQYF
TRBV6-2/TRBV6-3	TRBJ1-2	TRBD1	CASSYEEGTANYGYTF
TRBV7-9	TRBJ2-1	TRBD2	CASSWGLAANEQFF
TRBV27	TRBJ2-6	TRBD1	CASSFRQGVPSGANVLTF
TRBV29-1	TRBJ2-1	TRBD2	CSVEDVAGGEQFF
TRBV3-1/TRBV3-2	TRBJ1-5	TRBD1	CASSQAGTGNQPQHF
TRBV3-1/TRBV3-2	TRBJ2-3	TRBD2	CASSQALLAGTDTQYF
TRBV28	TRBJ1-2	NA	CASSRGGRNTF
TRBV20-1	TRBJ1-2	NA	CSARLIGATF
TRBV4-1	TRBJ2-7	TRBD1	CASSQAGTGGDEQYF
TRBV28	TRBJ1-2	TRBD1	CASSFGQGHYGYTF
TRBV5-4	TRBJ2-3	NA	CASSFDSLLTDTQYF
TRBV25-1	TRBJ1-5	NA	CASSGRGGNNQPQHF
TRBV28	TRBJ2-5	NA	CASNTPGTTQETQYF
TRBV7-9	TRBJ2-7	NA	CASSSHAWEQYF
TRBV27	TRBJ1-1	NA	CASSWTANTEAFF
TRBV2	TRBJ2-1	NA	CATDRQANNNEQFF